This T cell receptor (beta chain) originates from a study of T cell repertoires in cytomegalovirus infection. Whole-study context: Matching HLA type and CMV infection were both indicated by public TCR beta signatures. Study-wide results and limits: Cumulated frequencies of public TCR beta families served to identify carriers of CMV plus the relevant HLA. CMV-specific HLA-C-restricted TCR beta clonotypes dominated the ex vivo response.

TCRdb re-called the reads with MiXCR, one entry per CDR3 protein. The sample lists a few hundred thousand distinct CDR3 sequences, approximately 22% occurring once. This clonotype was found a few times. Its antigen is not identified. V dropped 0 bases and J dropped 3 bases, with 11 bases sitting between them. The CDR3 covers 14 residues. CDR1 and CDR2 (germline): DFQATT, SNEGSKA (reference sequence). The chain carries TRBV20-1 and TRBJ1-2; D gene unclear. This sequence originates from a human donor in good health (CMV status not recorded). Some clones in this sample may be carry-over from other donors' samples. Sequences were obtained from CD8+ T cells from PBMCs. In DNA form, the CDR3 reads TGCAGTGCTAGAGAACCGGCCACCCACTATGGCTACACCTTC. This codes for CSAREPATHYGYTF.